These T cell receptor beta chains were read from a single sample in a study of blood T cell repertoires in COVID-19. Sequencing was performed with immunoSEQ multiplex PCR; in TCRdb, only in-frame clones are kept and a portion is missing. Counted here are about 230,000 clones, approximately 90% occurring once; the ten biggest clones make up approximately 2.5%. Sequencing was performed on peripheral blood. The receptors derive from a man aged 25-40 years with COVID-19, enrolled during active disease. The CDR3 runs from the conserved cysteine through the conserved F or W. D genes are given only for firm matches. Expanded clones are given a class, and other clones once, few, many or no size at all.

D gene,V gene,J gene,clone size,CDR3 DNA,CDR3 protein
NA,TRBV29-1,TRBJ1-1,NA,TGCAGCGTTGACCCACAGGGGAACACTGAAGCTTTCTTT,CSVDPQGNTEAFF
TRBD1,TRBV28,TRBJ1-4,NA,TGTGCCAGCAACCCCCAGGGGGCGAGGGTCCTAAAACTGTTTTTT,CASNPQGARVLKLFF
TRBD1,TRBV7-9,TRBJ2-1,NA,TGTGCCACGGAACGGGACAGGGGAAGCTACAATGAGCAGTTCTTC,CATERDRGSYNEQFF
NA,TRBV21-1,TRBJ2-3,NA,TGTGCCAGCTACGGGGTGACCACAGATACGCAGTATTTT,CASYGVTTDTQYF
NA,TRBV6-5,TRBJ1-6,NA,TGTGCCAGCCGTAAGACACAATATAATTCACCCCTCCACTTT,CASRKTQYNSPLHF
TRBD2,TRBV4-2,TRBJ2-3,NA,TGTGCCAGCAGCCAAGGGACTAGCGAAGATACGCAGTATTTT,CASSQGTSEDTQYF
TRBD1,TRBV4-1,TRBJ2-1,NA,TGCGCCAGCAAAGGGGGCTCTGATTACAATGAGCAGTTCTTC,CASKGGSDYNEQFF
NA,TRBV2,TRBJ1-1,NA,TGTGCCAGCAGTGACCAGTTCTTCACTGAAGCTTTCTTT,CASSDQFFTEAFF
NA,TRBV4-1,TRBJ2-3,NA,TGCGCCAGCAGCCAAGATACCCCTCTAGCGTCTAGCACAGATACGCAGTATTTT,CASSQDTPLASSTDTQYF
TRBD1,TRBV29-1,TRBJ2-7,NA,TGCAGCGGAGGACCGGGACAGGGGGCGATCGAGCAGTACTTC,CSGGPGQGAIEQYF
NA,TRBV4-3,TRBJ1-2,NA,TGCGCCAGCAGCCCTTTGGGGGGGCGGGATGGCTACACCTTC,CASSPLGGRDGYTF
TRBD1,TRBV2,TRBJ1-5,once,TGTGCCAGCAGTGAACGAGGGGGCCAGGGTCAGCCCCAGCATTTT,CASSERGGQGQPQHF
NA,TRBV6-4,TRBJ1-1,NA,TGTGCCAGCGAGGGACAAAAGCTGGGGGCTGAAGCTTTCTTT,CASEGQKLGAEAFF
TRBD1,TRBV9,TRBJ1-6,NA,TGTGCCAGCAGCGCCGGGACAGGGTCCAATTCACCCCTCCACTTT,CASSAGTGSNSPLHF
TRBD2,TRBV13,TRBJ2-1,NA,TGTGCCAGCAGCCCCGGACTAGTGGTTGAGCAGTTCTTC,CASSPGLVVEQFF
NA,TRBV7-9,TRBJ2-7,NA,TGTGCCAGCAGCTTAAATTCGAGGGAAAAGCAGTACTTC,CASSLNSREKQYF